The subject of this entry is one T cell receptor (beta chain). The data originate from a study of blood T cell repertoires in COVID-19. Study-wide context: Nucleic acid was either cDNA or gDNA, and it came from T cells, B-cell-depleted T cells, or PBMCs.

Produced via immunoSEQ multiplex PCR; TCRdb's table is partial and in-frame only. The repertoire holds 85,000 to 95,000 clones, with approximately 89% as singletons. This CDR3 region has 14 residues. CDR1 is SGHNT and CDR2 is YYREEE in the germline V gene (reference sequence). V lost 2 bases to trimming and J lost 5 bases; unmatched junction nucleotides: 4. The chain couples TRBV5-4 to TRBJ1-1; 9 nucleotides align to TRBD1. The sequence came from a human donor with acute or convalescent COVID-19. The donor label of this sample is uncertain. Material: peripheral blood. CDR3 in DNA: TGTGCCAGCAGCTTCGACAGGGGGTGGACTGAAGCTTTCTTT. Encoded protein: CASSFDRGWTEAFF. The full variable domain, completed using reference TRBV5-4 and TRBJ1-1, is ETGVTQSPTHLIKTRGQQVTLRCSSQSGHNTVSWYQQALGQGPQFIFQYYREEENGRGNFPPRFSGLQFPNYSSELNVNALELDDSALYLCASSFDRGWTEAFFGQGTRLTVV.